The present entry profiles one T cell receptor (beta chain) with its context. Its antigen is undetermined. This CDR3 contains 13 residues. These data originate in a study of CXCR3-negative and CXCR3-positive naive CD8 T cells. Study conclusions and caveats: CXCR3-negative naive cells had less hydrophobic TRB CDR3s than did CXCR3-positive naive cells.

5' RACE with UMI labels generated the TRB cDNA libraries. TCRdb reprocessed the 5' RACE reads; each CDR3 protein has one entry and no DNA is given. The sample totals around 56,000 distinct CDR3 sequences; its top ten clones hold around 0.4%. The rearrangement uses TRBV12-3 or TRBV12-4 and TRBJ2-2; TCRdb's D call, TRBD1, is unchecked because there is no DNA. The sample comprised naive CXCR3- CD8+ T cells from blood. The subset here: CD45RO-CCR7+CD27+CD95- naive CD8+ T cells lacking CXCR3 (TNR3-). This clonotype was obtained from a human donor in good health. Some clones in this sample may be carry-over from other donors' samples. Here the CDR3 reads CASRGTGAGELFF.